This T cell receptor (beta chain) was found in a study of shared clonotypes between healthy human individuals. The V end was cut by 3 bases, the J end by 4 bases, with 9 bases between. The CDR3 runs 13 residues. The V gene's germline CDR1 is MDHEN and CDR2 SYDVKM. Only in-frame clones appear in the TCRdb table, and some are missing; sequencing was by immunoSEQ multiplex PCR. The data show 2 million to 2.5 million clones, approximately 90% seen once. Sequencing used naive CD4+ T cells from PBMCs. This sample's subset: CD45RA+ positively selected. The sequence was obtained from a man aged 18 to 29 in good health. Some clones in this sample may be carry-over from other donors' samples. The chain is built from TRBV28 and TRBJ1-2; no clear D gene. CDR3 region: CASSFGRSYGYTF. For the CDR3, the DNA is TGTGCCAGCAGTTTTGGGAGGAGCTATGGCTACACCTTC.